This T cell receptor beta chain was sequenced during a study of tumor-infiltrating lymphocytes in primary liver carcinoma. Study in general: The neoplasms were of stage T1-T3 N0M0, with dimensions of roughly 4.2 to 10 cm across.

TCR beta cDNA came from around 500 ng total RNA, primed with a constant-region primer. A slightly modified ARM-PCR protocol with three nested multiplex PCR rounds produced these TCR beta libraries. Amplification in the first two PCR rounds was performed using TRBV1-TRBV30 forward primers and a C-beta reverse primer for 10 cycles each. TCRdb used MiXCR to reprocess the multiplex PCR reads, holding one entry per CDR3 protein. The data show about 120,000 distinct CDR3 sequences, around 70% seen once. On this clonotype itself: The conserved phenylalanine or tryptophan normally closing the CDR3 is absent here, so this likely arose from a read error.

Co-extracted RNA and DNA came from about 19-30 mg of unsorted bulk tissue. Treatment-naive at the time, the patients had chronic HBV infection. Trimming removed 5 bases from V and 10 bases from J, with 15 bases in between. The CDR3 has 13 amino acids. Per germline, CDR1 SGHAT and CDR2 FQNNGV. The chain joins TRBV11-2 to TRBJ2-1; D is undetermined. The sample consisted of tumor-adjacent normal liver tissue. The origin of this receptor is a woman aged 60-70 years with primary liver carcinoma and hepatitis B virus infection. CDR3 in amino acids: CASSLLQSNEQFV. CDR3 nucleotide sequence: TGTGCCAGCAGCCTATTGCAGAGCAACGAGCAGTTCGTC.